Each of the 31 T cell receptor beta chains below was sequenced from the same sample in a study of blood T cell repertoires in COVID-19. Measured with immunoSEQ multiplex PCR; TCRdb has only the in-frame clones, and not every one. This sample has about 67,000 clones; about 90% occur once, and the top ten carry around 7.9%. Material for sequencing was peripheral blood. Every receptor here comes from a man aged 50 to 59 with active COVID-19.

The gene calls are TRBV28 and TRBJ1-5, with no clear D. This CDR3 spans 14 amino acids. Germline CDR1 reads MDHEN; CDR2 reads SYDVKM. The V and J ends lost 6 bases and 5 bases respectively, with 14 bases between them. The chain's CDR3 is CASSLGTGDQPQHF. The CDR3 DNA is TGTGCCAGCAGCCTAGGCACGGGAGATCAGCCCCAGCATTTT. The full variable domain, completed using reference TRBV28 and TRBJ1-5, is DVKVTQSSRYLVKRTGEKVFLECVQDMDHENMFWYRQDPGLGLRLIYFSYDVKMKEKGDIPEGYSVSREKKERFSLILESASTNQTSMYLCASSLGTGDQPQHFGDGTRLSIL.

The CDR3 DNA reads as TGTGCCTGGAGTGTATCAATACAGGCAAACACCATATATTTT. It yields the protein CAWSVSIQANTIYF. V gene TRBV30 combines with J gene TRBJ1-3; possibly TRBD1 for D (5 bases). Germline assignment: CDR1 GTSNPN and CDR2 SVGIG (reference sequence). Trimming shortened V by 0 bases and J by 6 bases, and 12 bases separated the two germline ends. The CDR3 runs to 14 residues.

As to this clone: Other DNA sequences within the sample encode an identical CDR3. The rearrangement joins TRBV7-2 to TRBJ2-1, with D uncertain. V dropped 5 bases and J dropped 1 base, with 6 bases sitting between them. CDR1 and CDR2 (germline): SGHTA, FQGNSA. The CDR3 totals 13 residues. The CDR3 DNA sequence: TGTGCCAGCAGCCTGAGTTCCTACAATGAGCAGTTCTTC. Translated: CASSLSSYNEQFF. Based on the CDR3 plus reference TRBV7-2 and TRBJ2-1, the full variable domain is GAGVSQSPSNKVTEKGKDVELRCDPISGHTALYWYRQSLGQGLEFLIYFQGNSAPDKSGLPSDRFSAERTGGSVSTLTIQRTQQEDSAVYLCASSLSSYNEQFFGPGTRLTVL.

The chain has TRBV2 and TRBJ2-6, with 7 bases that match TRBD1. Trimming removed 8 bases from V and 0 bases from J; junction bases left unmatched: 10. CDR3 size: 17 residues. From germline, CDR1 is SNHLY and CDR2 FYNNEI. CDR3 coding DNA: TGTGCCAGCTATAGACAGGGCATGAACTCTGGGGCCAACGTCCTGACTTTC. It yields the protein CASYRQGMNSGANVLTF.

This clone was seen a few times. The chain joins TRBV5-1 to TRBJ2-7; tentative D call: TRBD1 (6 bases). The V end lost 0 bases, the J end lost 3 bases, and 13 bases lay between the germline ends. Germline V gives CDR1 SGHRS, CDR2 YFSETQ. The CDR3 consists of 15 residues. The CDR3 region has the DNA TGCGCCAGCAGCTTGGCTCAGGGGAACTTCTACGAGCAGTACTTC. Amino acid sequence: CASSLAQGNFYEQYF.

This clone was detected a few times. V is TRBV11-2 and J is TRBJ1-2; no clear D gene. V lost 5 bases and J lost 0, with 7 bases in between. This CDR3 region has 13 residues. Germline lookup yields CDR1 SGHAT and CDR2 FQNNGV. CDR3 amino acids: CASSVNANYGYTF. CDR3 bases: TGTGCCAGCAGCGTCAATGCTAACTATGGCTACACCTTC.

The rearrangement joins TRBV27 to TRBJ2-5; 15 bases map to TRBD2. Germline V CDR1 and CDR2: MNHEY, SMNVEV (reference sequence). V trimming: 6 bases; J trimming: 2 bases; junction bases outside the gene matches: 4. The CDR3 runs 16 residues. CDR3 DNA: TGTGCCAGCAGAAAGGGACTAGCGGGAGGACAAGAGACCCAGTACTTC. Translated, it gives CASRKGLAGGQETQYF.

The CDR3 reads CASSPDLSNTGELFF. CDR3 bases: TGTGCCAGCAGCCCTGACTTATCGAACACCGGGGAGCTGTTTTTT. V is TRBV7-7 and J is TRBJ2-2; D not resolved. The CDR3 extends over 15 amino acids. V was shortened by 5 bases and J by 0 bases, with 10 bases between the two germline ends. The V gene's germline CDR1 is SSHAT and CDR2 FNYEAQ (reference sequence).

Only a few counts were recorded for this clone. The rearrangement uses TRBV11-2 and TRBJ2-1; TRBD2 is a possible D gene (6 bases). The V end lost 1 base, the J end lost 4 bases, and 11 bases lay between the germline ends. CDR1 is SGHAT and CDR2 is FQNNGV in the germline V gene. This CDR3 has 15 amino acids. The CDR3 DNA reads TGTGCCAGCAGCTTAGGAATAGCGGTTTACAATGAGCAGTTCTTC. It specifies CASSLGIAVYNEQFF.

This rearrangement joins TRBV28 to TRBJ2-7, with D uncertain. The V and J ends lost 7 bases and 0 bases respectively, with 7 bases between them. The CDR3 covers 12 residues. Germline-derived CDR1 and CDR2 are MDHEN and SYDVKM. The DNA for the CDR3 is TGTGCCAGCACACCGAGCTCCTACGAGCAGTACTTC. Translating it yields CASTPSSYEQYF. Based on the CDR3 plus reference TRBV28 and TRBJ2-7, the full variable domain is DVKVTQSSRYLVKRTGEKVFLECVQDMDHENMFWYRQDPGLGLRLIYFSYDVKMKEKGDIPEGYSVSREKKERFSLILESASTNQTSMYLCASTPSSYEQYFGPGTRLTVT.

With regard to this clone: This sample also contains other DNA sequences that code for the same CDR3. The chain recombines TRBV14 with TRBJ1-1; D call uncertain. The CDR3 extends over 13 amino acids. Trimming removed 1 base at V and 0 bases at J, with 3 bases between. Germline CDR1 SGHDN, CDR2 FVKESK. This chain's CDR3 is CASSQALNTEAFF. DNA of the CDR3: TGTGCCAGCAGCCAAGCATTGAACACTGAAGCTTTCTTT.

In its sample, this clone was seen once. The chain recombines TRBV12-3 or TRBV12-4 with TRBJ2-7; D might be TRBD2 (6 bases). The CDR3 loop spans 13 amino acids. Trimming pared 5 bases from V and 2 bases from J, leaving 10 bases between. The CDR3 sequence: CASSVGTPYEQYF. The CDR3 DNA sequence: TGTGCCAGCAGTGTCGGGACTCCCTACGAGCAGTACTTC.

The chain couples TRBV7-2 to TRBJ2-1; TRBD2 matches 10 bases. CDR1 and CDR2 from the germline V gene are SGHTA and FQGNSA. The CDR3 runs to 15 residues. Trimming took 5 bases from V and 1 from J; bases not matched to a gene: 2. The CDR3 DNA is TGTGCCAGCAGCCCGACTAGCGGGTCCTACAATGAGCAGTTCTTC. Amino acids: CASSPTSGSYNEQFF.

The chain links TRBV6-5 to TRBJ1-2; the D gene is possibly TRBD1 (6 bases). V was trimmed by 8 bases and J by 8 bases, leaving 24 bases between them. The CDR3 contains 15 residues. Germline CDR1 reads MNHEY; CDR2 reads SVGAGI. The CDR3 bases are TGTGCCAGCTATATCCACATAAGGGGGACGGAAGGCTACACCTTC. Translation: CASYIHIRGTEGYTF.

The chain has TRBV21-1 and TRBJ2-5; the DNA was not compared with TRBD2, the D call given in the table. TRBV21-1 is shown as a pseudogene. The CDR3 loop spans 16 amino acids. The DNA for the CDR3 is TGTGCCAGCAGCAAACTCTCTGCGGGAGGTGAAGAGACCCAGTACTTC. This gives the protein CASSKLSAGGEETQYF.

This chain links TRBV3-1 (or the pseudogene TRBV3-2) with TRBJ2-4; D is uncertain. V dropped 5 bases and J dropped 4 bases, with 3 bases sitting between them. CDR3 length equals 11 residues. Germline CDR1 reads LGHDT; CDR2 reads YNNKEL (reference sequence). This CDR3 is CASSYKNIQYF. The CDR3 DNA reads as TGTGCCAGCAGCTATAAAAACATTCAGTACTTC.

This chain links TRBV28 with TRBJ1-4; TRBD1 might be the D (6 bases). The CDR3 has 15 amino acids. V was cut by 4 bases and J by 8 bases, with 17 bases left in between. The germline gives CDR1 MDHEN, CDR2 SYDVKM. CDR3 loop: CASSYPGQGREKLFF. The CDR3 coding sequence is TGTGCCAGCAGTTACCCGGGACAAGGGCGGGAAAAACTGTTTTTT.

The V gene is TRBV18, the J gene TRBJ2-7, with D possibly matching TRBD1 (6 bases). V dropped 3 bases and J dropped 6 bases, with 15 bases sitting between them. Looked up from germline, CDR1 is KGHSH and CDR2 is LQKENI. CDR3 length: 14 amino acids. As DNA, the CDR3 is TGTGCCAGCTCACCTAACTACAGGGTCGGCGAGCAGTACTTC. Amino acids: CASSPNYRVGEQYF. The whole variable domain, remainder taken from reference TRBV18 and TRBJ2-7, is NAGVMQNPRHLVRRRGQEARLRCSPMKGHSHVYWYRQLPEEGLKFMVYLQKENIIDESGMPKERFSAEFPKEGPSILRIQQVVRGDSAAYFCASSPNYRVGEQYFGPGTRLTVT.

The chain employs TRBV6-2 or TRBV6-3 and TRBJ1-1; D is possibly TRBD1 (6 bases). Per germline, CDR1 MNHEY and CDR2 SVGEGT. V was shortened by 6 bases and J by 7 bases, with 21 bases between the two germline ends. The CDR3 is 15 amino acids. This CDR3 reads CASRYRVGEDYEAFF. The CDR3 DNA sequence: TGTGCCAGCAGATACAGGGTCGGAGAGGACTATGAAGCTTTCTTT.

The chain couples TRBV19 to TRBJ2-7, with D maybe TRBD2 (6 bases). Germline-derived CDR1 and CDR2 are LNHDA and SQIVND (reference sequence). The CDR3 loop spans 15 amino acids. V gave up 3 bases and J gave up 3 bases, with 15 bases separating them. The DNA of the CDR3 is TGTGCCAGTAGTATCTTCTCGGGAGATGGCTACGAGCAGTACTTC. The encoded protein is CASSIFSGDGYEQYF.

CDR3 protein: CSVELDRGGIQYF. The CDR3 DNA sequence: TGCAGCGTTGAGCTCGACAGGGGCGGCATTCAGTACTTC. The rearrangement uses TRBV29-1 and TRBJ2-4, with 8 positions matching TRBD1. The CDR3 extends over 13 amino acids. The germline CDR1 and CDR2 sequences are SQVTM and ANQGSEA. The V segment lost 3 bases and the J segment 9 bases; nucleotides outside the gene matches: 7.

This clone has only one observation. The chain employs TRBV30 and TRBJ1-6; D is unclear. The germline gives CDR1 GTSNPN, CDR2 SVGIG (reference sequence). The length of the CDR3 is 13 residues. V was shortened by 4 bases and J by 3 bases, with 7 bases between the two germline ends. The CDR3, as DNA: TGTGCCTGGACCGGAGGCTATAATTCACCCCTCCACTTT. Its protein is CAWTGGYNSPLHF.

The chain recombines TRBV6-5 with TRBJ2-1; the match to TRBD2 covers 11 bases. V shed 2 bases and J 8 bases; nucleotides not matched to a gene: 8. Germline V gene lookup returns CDR1 MNHEY and CDR2 SVGAGI. The CDR3 extends over 16 amino acids. CDR3 nucleotide sequence: TGTGCCAGCAGTTACGGGGGTAGCGGGAGGGCCGATGAGCAGTTCTTC. This sequence encodes CASSYGGSGRADEQFF.

A note on this clone: One end of the junction varies from germline; a read error may be responsible. The gene calls are TRBV18 and TRBJ1-1; D might be TRBD1 (6 bases). This CDR3 has 14 amino acids. Germline V lookup: CDR1 KGHSH, CDR2 LQKENI. The chain's CDR3 is CASSPTDSDTETFF. In DNA, the CDR3 is TGTGCCAGCTCCCCGACGGACAGTGACACTGAAACTTTCTTT.

The V gene is TRBV7-2, the J gene TRBJ1-4, with D perhaps matching TRBD1 (6 bases). V lost 3 bases and J lost 7, with 15 bases in between. This CDR3 comprises 15 residues. Per germline, CDR1 SGHTA and CDR2 FQGNSA. CDR3 nucleotide sequence: TGTGCCAGCAGCTTTGGGGGGGCGGGTGGTGAAAAACTGTTTTTT. Protein sequence: CASSFGGAGGEKLFF.

The chain joins TRBV7-2 to TRBJ2-7, with 8 nucleotides matching TRBD2. There are 19 residues in the CDR3. J lost 6 bases, V lost 5 bases, and 24 bases had no gene match. Germline V gene lookup returns CDR1 SGHTA and CDR2 FQGNSA. CDR3 bases: TGTGCCAGCAGCCCGCCATGGAATCGAGGACTAGCAGCCCGTCTCGAGCAGTACTTC. Amino acid sequence: CASSPPWNRGLAARLEQYF.

CDR3 protein: CASSFTRAEETQYF. DNA of the CDR3: TGCGCCAGCAGCTTCACTAGGGCAGAAGAGACCCAGTACTTC. The gene calls are TRBV5-1 and TRBJ2-5, with D possibly matching TRBD2 (5 bases). CDR1 is SGHRS and CDR2 is YFSETQ in the germline V gene. Deletions cut 2 bases from V and 3 bases from J, with 11 bases between. CDR3 length: 14 residues.

This chain joins TRBV28 and TRBJ2-7, with 9 bases fitting TRBD1. CDR1 and CDR2 from the germline V gene are MDHEN and SYDVKM. The CDR3 spans 15 residues. Trimming at V came to 3 bases and at J to 3 bases, leaving 6 bases not matched to a gene. The CDR3 is CASSFGGQGDYEQYF. In DNA, the CDR3 is TGTGCCAGCAGTTTTGGGGGACAGGGTGACTACGAGCAGTACTTC.

The chain links TRBV9 to TRBJ1-2; maybe TRBD1 (6 bases). V dropped 3 bases and J dropped 7 bases, with 13 bases sitting between them. The CDR3 is made up of 13 amino acids. Germline CDR1 is SGDLS and CDR2 is YYNGEE. CDR3 DNA sequence: TGTGCCAGCAGCGGTGGCGGGGGGCCTGGCTACACCTTC. Protein product: CASSGGGGPGYTF.

The sample holds one count of this clone. The V and J genes are TRBV19 and TRBJ1-1; D is unclear. The germline V gene encodes CDR1 LNHDA and CDR2 SQIVND (reference sequence). Between the trimmed V and J ends, which lost 4 bases and 4 bases, there was a span of 13 bases. The CDR3 has 14 amino acids. CDR3 in DNA: TGTGCCAGTAGTAAGGTCACAGAGTTCACTGAAGCTTTCTTT. The encoded protein is CASSKVTEFTEAFF.

The gene calls are TRBV28 and TRBJ1-1; 9 nucleotides line up with TRBD1. After removal of 3 bases from V and 4 bases from J, the junction contained 9 bases not matched to a gene. This CDR3 is 16 amino acids long. CDR1 is MDHEN and CDR2 is SYDVKM in the germline V gene. CDR3 amino acids: CASSFITGGAGTEAFF. The CDR3 DNA is TGTGCCAGCAGTTTTATAACAGGGGGCGCGGGCACTGAAGCTTTCTTT.